These T cell receptor beta chains were read from a single sample in a study of blood T cells in healthy people across ages. Via MiXCR, TCRdb re-called the 5' RACE reads, giving one row per CDR3 protein. The sample shows about 1.8 million distinct CDR3 sequences, 49% of them seen only once. Sequencing was done on a sample of blood. The receptor set was obtained from a woman aged 40 to 50 in good health. Both conserved end residues are part of each CDR3. A D gene is named only where the DNA matches it firmly. Clone size is not always given. Where it is, it says once, few, many or a class for expanded clones.

D	V	J	size	DNA	CDR3
TRBD1	TRBV20-1	TRBJ1-2	NA	TGCAGTGCTAGGACCCAGGCCCGGGACAGATATGGCTACACCTTC	CSARTQARDRYGYTF
NA	TRBV6-6	TRBJ1-3	NA	TGTGCCAGCGGGGCCAGGACGGACTCTGGAAACACCATATATTTT	CASGARTDSGNTIYF
TRBD1	TRBV20-1	TRBJ1-1	NA	TGCAGTGCTAGAAAGGACAGGGTGACTGAAGCTTTCTTT	CSARKDRVTEAFF
TRBD1	TRBV20-1	TRBJ1-1	NA	TGCAGTGCGATTTTCTCCGGGACAGGGGCCACTTTCTTT	CSAIFSGTGATFF
TRBD2	TRBV10-3	TRBJ2-7	NA	TGTGCCATCAGTGAGCACCTAGCGGGGATCGAGCAGTACTTC	CAISEHLAGIEQYF
NA	TRBV12-3/TRBV12-4	TRBJ2-3	NA	TGTGCCAGCAGATACCCGGGGGTTATTTCAGATACGCAGTATTTT	CASRYPGVISDTQYF
NA	TRBV6-5	TRBJ1-4	NA	TGTGCCAGCAGTTACTCGTCCGGGGCTGGAGAAAAACTGTTTTTT	CASSYSSGAGEKLFF
TRBD1	TRBV27	TRBJ1-2	NA	TGTGCCAGCAGCTTCGGACAGGGTGGAATCTATGGCTACACCTTC	CASSFGQGGIYGYTF
NA	TRBV5-6	TRBJ2-5	NA	TGTGCCAGCAGCTTGATTGCGGCGGGGCGAGAGACCCAGTACTTC	CASSLIAAGRETQYF
NA	TRBV3-1	TRBJ2-3	NA	TGTGCCAGCAGCCAAAGGGGGGGCCAAGCAGATACGCAGTATTTT	CASSQRGGQADTQYF
TRBD1	TRBV6-1	TRBJ1-6	NA	TGTGCCAGCAGCCTACAGGGGTTCGAGCTCTCCTATAATACACCCCTCCACTTT	CASSLQGFELSYNTPLHF
TRBD2	TRBV6-2/TRBV6-3	TRBJ2-3	NA	TGTGCCAGCAGTGTACTAGCGGGGGAACCACTAACCACAGATACGCAGTATTTT	CASSVLAGEPLTTDTQYF
NA	TRBV28	TRBJ2-2	NA	TGTGCCAGCAGTTACCGGGGAACGAACACCGGGGAGCTGTTTTTT	CASSYRGTNTGELFF
TRBD1	TRBV29-1	TRBJ1-2	few	TGCAGCGTTGAAGATCGAAGGACAGGACTTAACTATGGCTACACCTTC	CSVEDRRTGLNYGYTF
TRBD1	TRBV11-2	TRBJ2-7	NA	TGTGCCAGCAGCCAGGCGGGACAGGGTAAACACGAGCAGTACTTC	CASSQAGQGKHEQYF
TRBD1	TRBV20-1	TRBJ1-2	NA	TGCAGTGCTCCAACAGGGGCCTATGGCTACACCTTC	CSAPTGAYGYTF
NA	TRBV27	TRBJ2-6	few	TGTGCCAGCAGTTTATCACACTCTGGGGCCAACGTCCTGACTTTC	CASSLSHSGANVLTF
NA	TRBV28	TRBJ2-1	NA	TGTGCCAGCATTCCGAGCTCCTACAATGAGCAGTTCTTC	CASIPSSYNEQFF
NA	TRBV4-3	TRBJ2-6	NA	TGCGCCAGCAGCCAAGATTGGCGCAGTTATCCTGGGGCCAACGTCCTGACTTTC	CASSQDWRSYPGANVLTF
NA	TRBV6-2/TRBV6-3	TRBJ1-1	NA	TGTGCCAGCACCTGGGGGGGCTCTGAAGCTTTCTTT	CASTWGGSEAFF
NA	TRBV4-1	TRBJ2-3	few	TGCGCCAGCAGCCAAGACATGGGTATAAAAGATACGCAGTATTTT	CASSQDMGIKDTQYF
NA	TRBV20-1	TRBJ1-1	NA	TGCAGTGCTAGAGTAGATGAGTGGGGGACTGAAGCTTTCTTT	CSARVDEWGTEAFF
NA	TRBV7-2	TRBJ2-5	NA	TGTGCCAGCAGCTGGCGGCGGCAGGGGCAAGAGACCCAGTACTTC	CASSWRRQGQETQYF
TRBD2	TRBV7-8	TRBJ2-5	few	TGTGCCAGCAGCTTAGGCGGGGGGACCGTGTACTTC	CASSLGGGTVYF
NA	TRBV2	TRBJ2-5	NA	TGTGCCTGCATGAAAGGGGGGGCCCTAGAGACCCAGTACTTC	CACMKGGALETQYF
TRBD2	TRBV4-1	TRBJ2-1	few	TGCGCCAGCAGCCAAGATCCTAGCGGGGGGGCATTAAGGGAGCAGTTCTTC	CASSQDPSGGALREQFF
TRBD2	TRBV20-1	TRBJ2-1	NA	TGCAGTGGTCTAGCCCGGACTAGCGAGGACAATGAGCAGTTCTTC	CSGLARTSEDNEQFF
NA	TRBV6-5	TRBJ1-2	few	TGTGCCAGCAGTTACTCGCCCAGTTATGGCTACACCTTC	CASSYSPSYGYTF
NA	TRBV7-2	TRBJ2-1	few	TGTGCCAGCAGCCCCCCGTCCCCCTACAATGAGCAGTTCTTC	CASSPPSPYNEQFF
NA	TRBV4-1	TRBJ1-5	few	TGCGCCAGCAGCCAACCGGGCCAGGAGAATCAGCCCCAGCATTTT	CASSQPGQENQPQHF
NA	TRBV10-3	TRBJ2-7	NA	TGTGCCATCAGTGAGTCGGGGGCAGTCTCCTACGAGCAGTACTTC	CAISESGAVSYEQYF
TRBD2	TRBV4-1	TRBJ2-1	few	TGCGCCAGCAGCCTGTTAACTAGCGGATCGCACAATGAGCAGTTCTTC	CASSLLTSGSHNEQFF
TRBD1	TRBV20-1	TRBJ1-4	NA	TGCAGTGCTAGAGATATTGGCAGGGGGGGAAAACTGTTTTTT	CSARDIGRGGKLFF
TRBD2	TRBV28	TRBJ2-1	NA	TGTGCCAGCAGTTTTGGAGCTAGCGGGAGCTCCTACAATGAGCAGTTCTTC	CASSFGASGSSYNEQFF
TRBD2	TRBV6-5	TRBJ2-3	NA	TGTGCCAGCAGTTACGGGGCGGGGGATACAGATACGCAGTATTTT	CASSYGAGDTDTQYF
NA	TRBV28	TRBJ2-5	few	TGTGCCAGCAGTTTAGTTGGACCTCTGGGGGTTGGAGAGACCCAGTACTTC	CASSLVGPLGVGETQYF
NA	TRBV9	TRBJ2-5	NA	TGTGCCAGCAGCGTAGTAGGAGGAGGGGGGATCCAAGAGACCCAGTACTTC	CASSVVGGGGIQETQYF
TRBD1	TRBV6-6	TRBJ1-1	NA	TGTGCCAGCAGTTCCCTTACCGACAGGGGGTCTTCCGTTGCTTTCTTT	CASSSLTDRGSSVAFF
TRBD1	TRBV28	TRBJ2-5	few	TGTGCCAGCAGTTTCGGGACAGGGTATAGGGAGGAGACCCAGTACTTC	CASSFGTGYREETQYF
NA	TRBV6-2/TRBV6-3	TRBJ2-2	NA	TGTGCCAGCAGTTATCAGGCGAACACCGGGGAGCTGTTTTTT	CASSYQANTGELFF
NA	TRBV4-3	TRBJ2-7	NA	TGCGCCAGCAGCCAAGAAGGAAGGGTCGGAGAGCAGTACTTC	CASSQEGRVGEQYF
NA	TRBV29-1	TRBJ2-1	few	TGCAGCGTTGAAGGGCGGGAAGTAGAATCCTACAATGAGCAGTTCTTC	CSVEGREVESYNEQFF
NA	TRBV28	TRBJ2-1	few	TGTGCCAGCAGTTTATGGTTGGGAGTATCGCAGTTCTTC	CASSLWLGVSQFF
NA	TRBV28	TRBJ2-5	few	TGTGCCAGCAGACCAAAGGAGAGGGAGACCCAGTACTTC	CASRPKERETQYF
NA	TRBV4-2	TRBJ2-4	NA	TGTGCCAGCAGCCAAGATCGAAGCGCAGGGATGAGTTGGGAGCAGTACTTC	CASSQDRSAGMSWEQYF
TRBD1	TRBV2	TRBJ1-2	NA	TGTGCCAGCATGTACCGGGACAGCACTAACTATGGCTACACCTTC	CASMYRDSTNYGYTF